The sequence of this TCR beta chain was determined in a study of CD8 T cells in Susac syndrome. Study-wide findings and caveats: The Susac syndrome CD4+ T cell repertoires displayed no clonal expansion.

High-throughput TCR beta sequencing covered peripheral CD8+ and CD4+ T cells. Reverse transcription used roughly 0.45 to 1 ug RNA and random hexamers. TCRdb reprocessed the immunoSEQ multiplex PCR reads with MiXCR, giving one entry per CDR3 protein. The table has about 140,000 distinct CDR3 sequences, almost 96% seen once. The CDR3 has 15 amino acids. Deletions cut 1 base from V and 1 base from J, with 10 bases between. Germline CDR1 reads SGHAT; CDR2 reads FQNNGV. This clonotype was recorded once. As yet, its antigen is unknown. The chain joins TRBV11-2 to TRBJ1-1; D unclear. The sequenced sample consisted of CD4+ T cells from PBMCs. The sequence was obtained from a human donor with Susac syndrome. DNA of the CDR3: TGTGCCAGCAGCTTAGGGGCAGCCAGGAACACTGAAGCTTTCTTT. It encodes CASSLGAARNTEAFF.